These 3 T cell receptor beta chains were sequenced from one sample in a study of breast tumors, draining lymph nodes, adjacent tissues. Breast cancer patients provided tissue from their axillary draining lymph nodes. TCRdb redid the calling of the multiplex PCR reads with MiXCR, one entry per CDR3 protein. The sample has around 120,000 distinct CDR3 sequences, 15% to 20% seen once. Sequenced sample: axillary lymph node tissue. These receptors were taken from a female donor with breast cancer. Some clones in this sample may be carry-over from other donors' samples.

This clonotype appeared many times. This chain uses TRBV14 with TRBJ2-3; D is ambiguous. The CDR3 contains 14 residues. Trimming cost V 0 bases and J 5 bases, with 9 bases left between them. Per the germline V gene, CDR1 is SGHDN and CDR2 is FVKESK. The CDR3 bases are TGTGCCAGCAGCCAAGACAGGTTGATAGATACGCAGTATTTT. Its translation: CASSQDRLIDTQYF.

This clonotype appeared many times. The chain joins TRBV7-2 to TRBJ2-1, with 7 positions matching TRBD2. Germline V gene data show CDR1 as SGHTA and CDR2 as FQGNSA. After removal of 5 bases from V and 7 bases from J, the junction contained 11 bases not matched to a gene. CDR3 size: 15 residues. The CDR3 reads CASSQQASGGNEQFF. The CDR3 nucleotides read TGTGCCAGCAGCCAACAGGCGTCGGGGGGTAATGAGCAGTTCTTC.

This clonotype has a count of ten or more. V and J are TRBV2 and TRBJ2-5; D unresolved. The germline V gene encodes CDR1 SNHLY and CDR2 FYNNEI. V lost 1 base and J lost 3, with 6 bases in between. The CDR3 sequence is 13 residues long. CDR3 region: CASSEGLEETQYF. CDR3 bases: TGTGCCAGCAGTGAAGGTCTAGAAGAGACCCAGTACTTC.